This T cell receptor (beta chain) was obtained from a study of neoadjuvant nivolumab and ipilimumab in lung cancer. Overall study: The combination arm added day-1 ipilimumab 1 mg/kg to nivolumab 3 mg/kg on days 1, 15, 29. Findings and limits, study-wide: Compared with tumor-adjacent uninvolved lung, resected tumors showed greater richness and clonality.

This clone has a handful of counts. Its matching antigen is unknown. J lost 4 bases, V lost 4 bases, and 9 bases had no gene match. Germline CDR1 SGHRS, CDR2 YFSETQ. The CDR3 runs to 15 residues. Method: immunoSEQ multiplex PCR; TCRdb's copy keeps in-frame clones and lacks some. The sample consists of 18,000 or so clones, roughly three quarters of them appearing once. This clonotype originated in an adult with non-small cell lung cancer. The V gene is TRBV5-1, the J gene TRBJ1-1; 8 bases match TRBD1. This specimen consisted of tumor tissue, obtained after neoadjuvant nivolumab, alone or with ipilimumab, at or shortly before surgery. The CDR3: CASSPEGTGGTEAFF. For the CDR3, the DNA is TGCGCCAGCAGCCCGGAGGGGACAGGTGGCACTGAAGCTTTCTTT.